This is a list of T cell receptor beta chains from one sample in a study of Ad26.COV2.S vaccination and SARS-CoV-2 variants. The repertoire was sequenced with immunoSEQ multiplex PCR; TCRdb's copy has only in-frame clones and lacks some. In the table there are around 300,000 clones, 65% to 90% of which are singletons. This material consisted of peripheral blood, taken in a trial of Ad26.COV2.S vaccine versus placebo. These receptor sequences come from a person aged 18-60 years who received the Ad26.COV2.S COVID-19 vaccine or a placebo. Each CDR3 is given with its conserved first and last residue. D genes are given only for firm matches. For some rows the clone size is stated as once, few or many, or as a class when expanded; others skip it.

CDR3aa	CDR3nt	j_gene	abundance	v_gene	d_gene
CASSFRVYNEQFF	TGTGCCAGCAGCTTTCGGGTGTACAATGAGCAGTTCTTC	TRBJ2-1	NA	TRBV11-3	NA
CSASDRTYEQYF	TGCAGTGCTAGTGATCGAACCTACGAGCAGTACTTC	TRBJ2-7	NA	TRBV20-1	NA
CASSQEGAGPGTQYF	TGCGCCAGCAGCCAAGAAGGGGCGGGGCCTGGGACCCAGTACTTC	TRBJ2-5	NA	TRBV4-1	NA
CASSYSISGSGANVLTF	TGTGCCAGCAGTTACTCGATCAGTGGGTCTGGGGCCAACGTCCTGACTTTC	TRBJ2-6	NA	TRBV6-2/TRBV6-3	NA
CASSYSGTSGYEQYF	TGTGCCAGCAGTTACTCGGGGACTAGCGGGTACGAGCAGTACTTC	TRBJ2-7	NA	TRBV6-2/TRBV6-3	TRBD2
CASRVESPEKLFF	TGTGCCAGTAGAGTCGAAAGTCCTGAAAAACTGTTTTTT	TRBJ1-4	NA	TRBV2	NA
CASSPTGTGHGEKLFF	TGTGCCAGCAGTCCGACCGGGACAGGGCATGGCGAAAAACTGTTTTTT	TRBJ1-4	NA	TRBV11-3	TRBD1
CASSQDTGVEAFF	TGTGCCAGCAGCCAGGATACAGGGGTTGAAGCTTTCTTT	TRBJ1-1	once	TRBV4-2	TRBD1
CASSFFEGWIETGELFF	TGTGCCAGCAGTTTCTTCGAGGGGTGGATAGAGACCGGGGAGCTGTTTTTT	TRBJ2-2	NA	TRBV28	NA
CTSSQEDRSNVKRRRGNTEAFF	TGCACCAGCAGCCAAGAAGATCGCTCGAATGTGAAACGGAGGCGGGGGAACACTGAAGCTTTCTTT	TRBJ1-1	NA	TRBV1	NA
CASNGEYKNIQYF	TGTGCCAGCAATGGGGAGTACAAAAACATTCAGTACTTC	TRBJ2-4	NA	TRBV2	NA
CASSSGGTDTQYF	TGTGCCAGCAGCTCCGGAGGCACAGATACGCAGTATTTT	TRBJ2-3	NA	TRBV6-5	NA
CASSAPICSYNEQFF	TGTGCCAGCAGCGCCCCTATATGCTCCTACAATGAGCAGTTCTTC	TRBJ2-1	once	TRBV21-1	NA
CASSSRGGYTF	TGTGCCAGCAGTTCCCGGGGAGGCTACACCTTC	TRBJ1-2	NA	TRBV27	NA
CASSRQGNNEQFF	TGTGCCAGCAGCAGGCAGGGAAACAATGAGCAGTTCTTC	TRBJ2-1	NA	TRBV3-1/TRBV3-2	NA
CASSPQDSIAGKEQFF	TGTGCCAGCTCACCACAGGACAGTATAGCGGGGAAGGAGCAGTTCTTC	TRBJ2-1	NA	TRBV18	TRBD2
CASSQTTRTDTQYF	TGTGCCAGCAGCCAAACGACTAGAACAGATACGCAGTATTTT	TRBJ2-3	NA	TRBV14	NA
CASSSTGTDLSPLHF	TGTGCCAGCAGCTCCACCGGGACAGATTTGAGCCCCCTCCACTTT	TRBJ1-6	NA	TRBV7-2	TRBD1
CASSLARGGYGYTF	TGTGCCAGCAGCTTGGCTAGAGGAGGCTATGGCTACACCTTC	TRBJ1-2	NA	TRBV5-5	NA
CASSSVRDRSYEQYF	TGTGCCAGCAGCTCAGTCCGGGACAGAAGCTACGAGCAGTACTTC	TRBJ2-7	NA	TRBV11-2	TRBD1
CASSRPLFSVQTEGDTGELFF	TGTGCCAGCAGTCGCCCCCTCTTTTCTGTCCAGACCGAAGGGGACACCGGGGAGCTGTTTTTT	TRBJ2-2	few	TRBV6-2/TRBV6-3	NA
CASSYGRQTINQPQHF	TGTGCCAGCAGTTACGGGAGACAGACGATCAATCAGCCCCAGCATTTT	TRBJ1-5	NA	TRBV6-2/TRBV6-3	NA
CASSPDPGARAGELFF	TGTGCCAGCAGCCCCGACCCGGGAGCGCGGGCCGGGGAGCTGTTTTTT	TRBJ2-2	NA	TRBV7-8	NA
CASSMVGGTSYNEQFF	TGTGCCAGTAGTATGGTCGGGGGAACCTCCTACAATGAGCAGTTCTTC	TRBJ2-1	NA	TRBV19	NA
CATSDSAGGTDTQYF	TGTGCCACCAGTGATTCGGCGGGAGGGACAGATACGCAGTATTTT	TRBJ2-3	NA	TRBV24-1	TRBD2
CASSQYENTEAFF	TGTGCCAGCAGCCAATATGAGAACACTGAAGCTTTCTTT	TRBJ1-1	NA	TRBV3-1/TRBV3-2	NA
CASSFGAGGPSTDTQYF	TGTGCCAGCAGTTTCGGAGCGGGGGGGCCTAGCACAGATACGCAGTATTTT	TRBJ2-3	NA	TRBV27	TRBD2
CASTQTGQGWDEQFF	TGTGCCAGTACCCAGACCGGGCAGGGGTGGGATGAGCAGTTCTTC	TRBJ2-1	few	TRBV19	NA
CASGGGGRTYEQYF	TGTGCCAGCGGAGGGGGCGGGAGAACCTACGAGCAGTACTTC	TRBJ2-7	NA	TRBV25-1	NA
CASSSSGTGGYEQYF	TGTGCCAGCAGCTCCTCCGGGACAGGGGGCTACGAGCAGTACTTC	TRBJ2-7	NA	TRBV7-6	TRBD1
CASSSGTGTHEQYF	TGCGCCAGCAGCTCCGGGACAGGGACGCACGAGCAGTACTTC	TRBJ2-7	NA	TRBV5-1	TRBD1
CASSLQLGNGYTF	TGTGCCAGCAGCTTACAGCTGGGAAACGGCTACACCTTC	TRBJ1-2	NA	TRBV11-2	NA
CSASRLAGIWDTGELFF	TGCAGTGCTAGTCGACTAGCGGGAATTTGGGACACCGGGGAGCTGTTTTTT	TRBJ2-2	NA	TRBV20-1	TRBD2
CASSSRTGGFDEQYF	TGTGCCAGCAGCTCGAGGACAGGGGGTTTCGACGAGCAGTACTTC	TRBJ2-7	few	TRBV9	TRBD1
CASSLAPGKQNIQYF	TGTGCCAGCAGCTTAGCGCCCGGAAAACAAAACATTCAGTACTTC	TRBJ2-4	NA	TRBV11-2	NA
CASSQGVGGTEAFF	TGCGCCAGCAGCCAAGGGGTAGGGGGGACTGAAGCTTTCTTT	TRBJ1-1	NA	TRBV4-3	NA
CASTLNSDTQYF	TGTGCCAGCACCTTAAACTCGGATACGCAGTATTTT	TRBJ2-3	NA	TRBV12-3/TRBV12-4	NA
CASSTPTWGIPNTGELFF	TGTGCCAGTAGTACACCGACCTGGGGGATCCCGAACACCGGGGAGCTGTTTTTT	TRBJ2-2	NA	TRBV19	NA
CASSQDGGIWYNEQFF	TGCGCCAGCAGCCAAGATGGGGGGATTTGGTACAATGAGCAGTTCTTC	TRBJ2-1	NA	TRBV4-1	NA
CASSPLAGGITDTQYF	TGTGCCAGCAGCCCCTTAGCGGGAGGTATTACAGATACGCAGTATTTT	TRBJ2-3	NA	TRBV3-1/TRBV3-2	TRBD2
CASSPPSVPGEAFF	TGTGCCAGCTCACCACCGTCTGTGCCGGGTGAAGCTTTCTTT	TRBJ1-1	NA	TRBV18	NA
CSARRGVGGELFF	TGCAGCGCGCGTCGGGGGGTCGGCGGGGAGCTGTTTTTT	TRBJ2-2	NA	TRBV29-1	TRBD2
CASSLAAGTYGYTF	TGTGCCAGCAGCTTGGCGGCGGGAACCTATGGCTACACCTTC	TRBJ1-2	NA	TRBV5-6	NA
CASSQGGGAPNEQFF	TGTGCCAGCAGCCAAGGAGGGGGGGCCCCAAATGAGCAGTTCTTC	TRBJ2-1	once	TRBV14	NA
CASSVEGGSYNSPLHF	TGTGCCAGCAGCGTAGAAGGGGGCTCCTATAATTCACCCCTCCACTTT	TRBJ1-6	few	TRBV9	NA
CASSDGTGANVLTF	TGTGCCAGCAGTGATGGGACTGGGGCCAACGTCCTGACTTTC	TRBJ2-6	NA	TRBV6-4	NA
CASSPRRGDETQYF	TGTGCCAGCAGCCCCCGCAGGGGAGATGAGACCCAGTACTTC	TRBJ2-5	NA	TRBV7-2	NA
CASSELSYEQYF	TGTGCCAGCAGTGAACTCTCCTACGAGCAGTACTTC	TRBJ2-7	NA	TRBV2	NA
CASSEGTSAYEQFF	TGTGCCAGCAGTGAAGGGACTAGCGCCTATGAGCAGTTCTTC	TRBJ2-1	NA	TRBV6-1	TRBD2
CASSLDAIATNEKLFF	TGTGCCAGCAGCTTGGATGCGATCGCAACTAATGAAAAACTGTTTTTT	TRBJ1-4	NA	TRBV5-8	NA
CASSISFNQPQHF	TGTGCCAGTAGTATCAGTTTCAATCAGCCCCAGCATTTT	TRBJ1-5	NA	TRBV19	NA
CASSPGLAVTDTQYF	TGTGCCAGCAGCCCGGGACTAGCGGTCACAGATACGCAGTATTTT	TRBJ2-3	NA	TRBV5-6	TRBD2